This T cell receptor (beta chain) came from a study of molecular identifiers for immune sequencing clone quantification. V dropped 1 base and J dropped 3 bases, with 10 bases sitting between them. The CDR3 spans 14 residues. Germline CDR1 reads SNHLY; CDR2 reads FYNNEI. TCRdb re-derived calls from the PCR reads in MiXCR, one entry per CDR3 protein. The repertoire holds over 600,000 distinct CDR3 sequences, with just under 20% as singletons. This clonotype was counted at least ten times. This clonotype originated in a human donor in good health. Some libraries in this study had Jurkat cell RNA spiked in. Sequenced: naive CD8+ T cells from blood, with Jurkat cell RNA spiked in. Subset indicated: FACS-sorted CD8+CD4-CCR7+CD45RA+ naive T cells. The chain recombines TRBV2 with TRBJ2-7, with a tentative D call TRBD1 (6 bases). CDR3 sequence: CASSEGTAYYEQYF. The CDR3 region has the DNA TGTGCCAGCAGTGAAGGGACAGCTTACTACGAGCAGTACTTC.